Listed below are T cell receptor beta chains from one sample, sequenced in a study of T cell responses to AZD1222 COVID-19 vaccine. Data came from immunoSEQ multiplex PCR; TCRdb stores just in-frame clones and leaves some out. Seen here are 110,000 to 150,000 clones, about nine tenths observed once, and the top ten hold more than 3%. The sequenced sample was peripheral blood, obtained 28 days after the second AZD1222 dose. The receptors stem from an adult who received the AZD1222 COVID-19 vaccine. Each CDR3 is given with its conserved first and last residue. D genes are given only for firm matches. Size tells how often a clone was seen (once, few, many) or the class of an expanded clone, and some rows leave it out.

V: TRBV27; J: TRBJ2-3; D: TRBD2; size: .; CDR3: CASSYLPGGRTPDTQYF; DNA: TGTGCCAGCAGTTACCTCCCGGGCGGGAGGACCCCAGATACGCAGTATTTT
V: TRBV5-4; J: TRBJ2-3; D: .; size: .; CDR3: CASSSGQADTQYF; DNA: TGTGCCAGCAGCAGCGGCCAGGCCGATACGCAGTATTTT
V: TRBV15; J: TRBJ2-5; D: .; size: .; CDR3: CATSSVQETQYF; DNA: TGTGCCACCAGCAGCGTCCAAGAGACCCAGTACTTC
V: TRBV5-1; J: TRBJ1-4; D: TRBD1; size: .; CDR3: CASSTGQGNEKLFF; DNA: TGCGCCAGCAGCACGGGACAGGGTAATGAAAAACTGTTTTTT
V: TRBV30; J: TRBJ1-5; D: .; size: .; CDR3: CAWSPTGVIKPQHF; DNA: TGTGCCTGGAGTCCGACGGGGGTAATAAAGCCCCAGCATTTT
V: TRBV4-2; J: TRBJ2-5; D: .; size: .; CDR3: CASSQEAGRQETQYF; DNA: TGTGCCAGCAGCCAAGAAGCGGGCCGGCAAGAGACCCAGTACTTC
V: TRBV14; J: TRBJ2-2; D: .; size: .; CDR3: CASSQDHNTGELFF; DNA: TGTGCCAGCAGCCAAGATCATAACACCGGGGAGCTGTTTTTT
V: TRBV6-5; J: TRBJ2-7; D: .; size: once; CDR3: CASSYGPNLWEQYF; DNA: TGTGCCAGCAGTTACGGCCCAAACCTCTGGGAGCAGTACTTC
V: TRBV5-1; J: TRBJ1-1; D: .; size: .; CDR3: CASSSEARLVGSDSPNTEAFF; DNA: TGCGCCAGCAGCTCCGAAGCCCGACTCGTCGGATCCGACAGCCCGAACACTGAAGCTTTCTTT
V: TRBV7-2; J: TRBJ2-7; D: TRBD2; size: .; CDR3: CASSELSRGSPYEQYF; DNA: TGTGCCAGCAGCGAACTCAGTCGCGGGAGCCCCTACGAGCAGTACTTC
V: TRBV18; J: TRBJ2-5; D: .; size: .; CDR3: CASSPGQANQETQYF; DNA: TGTGCCAGCTCACCGGGGCAGGCCAACCAAGAGACCCAGTACTTC
V: TRBV7-6; J: TRBJ2-2; D: .; size: .; CDR3: CASSPTRKDTGELFF; DNA: TGTGCCAGCAGCCCGACTAGGAAGGACACCGGGGAGCTGTTTTTT
V: TRBV27; J: TRBJ1-5; D: .; size: .; CDR3: CASSYRNSNQPQHF; DNA: TGTGCCAGCAGTTACAGGAATAGCAATCAGCCCCAGCATTTT
V: TRBV3-1/TRBV3-2; J: TRBJ1-1; D: .; size: .; CDR3: CASSQVGSRAFF; DNA: TGTGCCAGCAGCCAAGTAGGGAGTCGAGCTTTCTTT